This T cell receptor beta chain is drawn from a study of shared clonotypes between healthy human individuals. To note about this clone: The antigen is not known. The same CDR3 arises from other DNA sequences in this sample as well.

Deletions cut 6 bases from V and 10 bases from J, with 7 bases between. The germline V gene has CDR1 MDHEN and CDR2 SYDVKM. The CDR3 contains 10 residues. As processed by the authors: ImmunoSEQ output lacked quality scores and full-length reads, limiting matched filtering. Here immunoSEQ multiplex PCR was the method, and the copy in TCRdb shows in-frame clones only, minus some. For V, J and clone size, that table is used; D and trimming come from the DNA. The repertoire holds about 2.1 million clones, with just over 90% as singletons. General observations from the study: The study generally estimated greater richness for naive than memory subsets. Naive CD4 clonotypes overlapped across several donors at roughly 5%.

Selected positively for CCR7 and CD45RO-negative, naive CD8 cells excluded terminally differentiated effector memory CD45RA+ cells. Everyone who donated was a Caucasian adult who lived in Nashville, Tennessee. This chain uses TRBV28 with TRBJ2-1; possible D gene TRBD2, 5 bases. This TCR derives from a man aged 18 to 30 in good health. Some clones in this sample may be carry-over from other donors' samples. The sequencing sample was made of naive CD8+ T cells from PBMCs. The CDR3 protein is CASRGGEQFF. The CDR3 DNA is TGTGCCAGCAGAGGAGGCGAGCAGTTCTTC.